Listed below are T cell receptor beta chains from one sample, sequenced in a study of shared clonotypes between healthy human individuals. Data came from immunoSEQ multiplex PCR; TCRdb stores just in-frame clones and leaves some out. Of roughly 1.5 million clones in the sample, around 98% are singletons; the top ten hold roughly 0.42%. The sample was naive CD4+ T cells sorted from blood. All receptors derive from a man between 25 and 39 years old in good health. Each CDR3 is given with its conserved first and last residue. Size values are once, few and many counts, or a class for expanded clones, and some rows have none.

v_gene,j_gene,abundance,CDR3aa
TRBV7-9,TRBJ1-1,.,CASSPAGYVNTEAFF
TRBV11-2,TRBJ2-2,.,CASRRLAGGPSGELFF
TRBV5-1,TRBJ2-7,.,CASSPLRRGYEQYF
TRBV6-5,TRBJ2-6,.,CASSRRVSGANVLTF
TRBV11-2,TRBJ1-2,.,CASRQHGTPMTGYTF
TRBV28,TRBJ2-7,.,CASSPSGSYEQYF
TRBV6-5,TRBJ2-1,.,CASSWRIANEQFF
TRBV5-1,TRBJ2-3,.,CASSPTRSSREGTDTQYF
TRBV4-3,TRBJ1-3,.,CASSQHPGLPENTIYF
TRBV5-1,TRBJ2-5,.,CASSLDPVETQYF
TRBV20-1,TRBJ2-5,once,CSARTGPLSYF
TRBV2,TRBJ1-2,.,CASIQGKGHGYTF
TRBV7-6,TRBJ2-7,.,CASSPGGRGSYEQYF
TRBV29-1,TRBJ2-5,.,CSAKEGHGTQYF
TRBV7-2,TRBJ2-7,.,CASSLVSMSSYEQYF
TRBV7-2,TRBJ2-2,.,CASSLAGGELFF
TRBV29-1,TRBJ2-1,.,CSVEKHRGPDNEQFF
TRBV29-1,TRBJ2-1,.,CSVGAASSYNEQFF